The text below deals with one T cell receptor (beta chain). Germline CDR1 MNHEY, CDR2 SMNVEV (reference sequence). This CDR3 is 16 amino acids long. V was trimmed by 6 bases and J by 3 bases, leaving 21 bases between them. This specimen comes from a study of blood T cell repertoires in COVID-19. The assay was immunoSEQ multiplex PCR, and TCRdb's table has in-frame clones only and misses some. The profile covers hundreds of thousands of clones, with approximately 81% appearing a single time and around 20% taken by the ten largest. This chain links TRBV27 with TRBJ2-7; TRBD2 is a possible D gene (6 bases). This clonotype was sampled from a man aged 30 to 39 with active or convalescent COVID-19. The sequencing sample was made of peripheral blood. The CDR3 DNA is TGTGCCAGCAGACCAATCCCGGGGGTTGGTGGCTACGAGCAGTACTTC. This encodes CASRPIPGVGGYEQYF.